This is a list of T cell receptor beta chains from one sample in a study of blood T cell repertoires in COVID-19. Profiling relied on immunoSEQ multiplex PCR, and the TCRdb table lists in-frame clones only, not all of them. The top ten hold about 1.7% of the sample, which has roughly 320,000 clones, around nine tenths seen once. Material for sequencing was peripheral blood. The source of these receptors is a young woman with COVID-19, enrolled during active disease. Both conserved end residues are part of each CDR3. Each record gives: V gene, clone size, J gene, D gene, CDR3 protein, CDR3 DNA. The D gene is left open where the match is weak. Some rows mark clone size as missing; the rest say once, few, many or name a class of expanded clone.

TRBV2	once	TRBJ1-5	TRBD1	CASTDWDRGSKQPQHF	TGTGCCAGCACTGACTGGGACAGGGGATCGAAACAGCCCCAGCATTTT
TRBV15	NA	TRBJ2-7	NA	CATSRGGVGSYEQYF	TGTGCCACCAGCAGAGGGGGGGTTGGGTCCTACGAGCAGTACTTC
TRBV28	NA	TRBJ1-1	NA	CASSLGPGIPEAFF	TGTGCCAGCAGTTTAGGTCCAGGGATTCCGGAAGCTTTCTTT
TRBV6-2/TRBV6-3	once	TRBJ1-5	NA	CASSQGPPQHF	TGTGCCAGCAGTCAGGGGCCACCCCAGCATTTT
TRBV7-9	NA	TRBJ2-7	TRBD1	CASSTGQGGAYEQYF	TGTGCCAGCAGCACCGGACAGGGGGGAGCCTACGAGCAGTACTTC
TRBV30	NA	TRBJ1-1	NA	CASELGPEAFF	TGTGCCTCGGAACTAGGACCTGAAGCTTTCTTT
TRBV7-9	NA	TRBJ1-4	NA	CASSLDRGKLFF	TGTGCCAGCAGCTTAGACCGGGGGAAACTGTTTTTT
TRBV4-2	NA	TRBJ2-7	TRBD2	CASSQSTGGRRNEQYF	TGTGCCAGCAGCCAGAGTACGGGGGGGCGAAGGAACGAGCAGTACTTC
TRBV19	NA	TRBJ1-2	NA	CATGDTYYGYTF	TGTGCGACCGGCGACACGTACTATGGCTACACCTTC
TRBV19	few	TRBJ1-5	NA	CASSMGGQPNQPQHF	TGTGCCAGTAGCATGGGTGGGCAGCCCAATCAGCCCCAGCATTTT
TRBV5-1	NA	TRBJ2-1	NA	CASSPTRGPVYNEQFF	TGCGCCAGCAGCCCGACAAGGGGCCCGGTATACAATGAGCAGTTCTTC
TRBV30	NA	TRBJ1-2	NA	CAWSVGLNYGYTF	TGTGCCTGGAGTGTAGGACTTAACTATGGCTACACCTTC
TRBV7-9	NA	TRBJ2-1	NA	CASSLEAGIDEQFF	TGTGCCAGCAGCTTAGAAGCAGGGATCGATGAGCAGTTCTTC
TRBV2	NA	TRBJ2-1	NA	CASSESRRVNEQFF	TGTGCCAGCAGTGAGTCAAGACGGGTCAATGAGCAGTTCTTC
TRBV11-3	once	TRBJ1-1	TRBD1	CASRPDRGEAFF	TGTGCCAGCAGACCTGACAGGGGGGAAGCTTTCTTT
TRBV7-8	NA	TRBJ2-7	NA	CASSLVAGHEQYF	TGTGCCAGCAGCTTAGTCGCGGGCCACGAGCAGTACTTC
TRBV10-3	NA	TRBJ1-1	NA	CAIRDSPNTEAFF	TGTGCCATCAGGGACAGCCCGAACACTGAAGCTTTCTTT
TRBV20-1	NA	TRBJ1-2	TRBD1	CSASTGGTDYGYTF	TGCAGTGCTAGTACAGGGGGCACTGACTATGGCTACACCTTC
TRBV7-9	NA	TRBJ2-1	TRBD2	CASLGMGGDEQFF	TGTGCCAGCCTAGGGATGGGAGGGGATGAGCAGTTCTTC
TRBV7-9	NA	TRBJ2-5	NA	CASSDSPWGRRGTQYF	TGTGCCAGCAGCGATTCTCCCTGGGGAAGAAGGGGGACCCAGTACTTC
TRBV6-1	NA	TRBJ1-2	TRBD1	CASSERQGIYGYTF	TGTGCCAGCAGTGAAAGACAGGGGATCTATGGCTACACCTTC
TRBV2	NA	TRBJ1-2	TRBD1	CASKLDRGRRGYTF	TGTGCCAGCAAATTAGACAGGGGGCGACGGGGCTACACCTTC
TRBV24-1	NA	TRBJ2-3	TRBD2	CATSDPGTTQDTQYF	TGTGCCACCAGTGACCCGGGGACTACGCAGGATACGCAGTATTTT
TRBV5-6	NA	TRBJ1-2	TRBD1	CASSPDWTGVYGYTF	TGTGCCAGCAGCCCGGACTGGACAGGAGTATATGGCTACACCTTC
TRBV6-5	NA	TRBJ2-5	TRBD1	CASRTGGRRTQYF	TGTGCCAGCAGGACAGGGGGTCGGAGGACCCAGTACTTC
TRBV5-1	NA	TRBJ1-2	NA	CASSFSGRDGYTF	TGCGCCAGCAGCTTCTCGGGAAGGGATGGCTACACCTTC
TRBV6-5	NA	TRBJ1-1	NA	CASSYSVGANTEAFF	TGTGCCAGCAGTTATTCGGTGGGCGCGAACACTGAAGCTTTCTTT
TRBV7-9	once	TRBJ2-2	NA	CASSLAAGGELFF	TGTGCCAGCAGCTTAGCGGCGGGCGGGGAGCTGTTTTTT
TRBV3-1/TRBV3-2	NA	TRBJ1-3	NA	CASSHRDGSSGNTIYF	TGTGCCAGCAGCCACCGGGACGGGAGCTCTGGAAACACCATATATTTT